Each of the 8 T cell receptor beta chains below was sequenced from the same sample in a study of T cells in Graves' hyperthyroidism and ophthalmopathy. Amplification of TCR beta CDR3 regions used RNA as the template. Carried out on the TCR CDR3, a first-round RT-PCR used the HTBI primer set. TCRdb recomputed calls from the multiplex PCR reads with MiXCR, one row per CDR3 protein. The sample shows more than 500,000 distinct CDR3 sequences, about half of them seen only once. Material for sequencing was peripheral blood or thyroid tissue (not recorded which). Receptor source: an adult woman with Graves' disease, either hyperthyroidism or ophthalmopathy (not recorded which).

V gene TRBV6-5 combines with J gene TRBJ2-6; a weak D match, TRBD2 (5 bases). V gave up 0 bases and J gave up 2 bases, with 5 bases separating them. CDR1 is MNHEY and CDR2 is SVGAGI in the germline V gene. This CDR3 spans 15 amino acids. This chain's CDR3 is CASSYSGAGANVLTF. The DNA for the CDR3 is TGTGCCAGCAGTTACTCGGGAGCTGGGGCCAACGTCCTGACTTTC.

The V and J genes are TRBV29-1 and TRBJ1-2; D not certain. With 2 bases removed from V and 4 bases from J, the gap between germline ends came to 5 bases. Germline V CDR1 and CDR2: SQVTM, ANQGSEA. The CDR3 totals 11 residues. The CDR3 bases are TGCAGCGTTGAACAGCTCTATGGCTACACCTTC. Residues: CSVEQLYGYTF.

At least ten counts were recorded for this clonotype. The chain links TRBV20-1 to TRBJ2-7, with no clear D. Germline-derived CDR1 and CDR2 are DFQATT and SNEGSKA (reference sequence). The length of the CDR3 is 12 residues. V gave up 5 bases and J gave up 2 bases, with 10 bases separating them. The CDR3 bases are TGCAGTGCTCCTGACGGTGCCTACGAGCAGTACTTC. Translated, it gives CSAPDGAYEQYF.

In this sample, this clonotype turned up many times. A much larger clonotype is one base distant, so this may be a read error. The V and J genes are TRBV29-1 and TRBJ1-1, with 10 bases that match TRBD1. The CDR3 is made up of 16 amino acids. Trimming took 7 bases from V and 0 from J; bases not matched to a gene: 11. Germline CDR1 reads SQVTM; CDR2 reads ANQGSEA. CDR3 sequence: CSAFGRDRGMNTEAFF. In DNA, the CDR3 is TGCAGCGCGTTCGGGAGGGACAGGGGAATGAACACTGAAGCTTTCTTT.

This clonotype was counted a single time. The gene calls are TRBV10-3 and TRBJ2-5; D is tentatively TRBD1 or TRBD2 (6 bases each). Between the trimmed V and J ends, which lost 2 bases and 5 bases, there was a span of 12 bases. CDR3 length: 14 amino acids. Germline CDR1 ENHRY, CDR2 SYGVKD. The CDR3 nucleotides are TGTGCCATCAGTGAGGGGGGGCCGGTGGAGACCCAGTACTTC. Protein product: CAISEGGPVETQYF.

Here the CDR3 reads CASSYRDGYTIYF. CDR3 coding DNA: TGTGCCAGCAGTTACAGGGATGGCTACACCATATATTTT. The chain is built from TRBV12-3 or TRBV12-4 and TRBJ1-3, with TRBD1 as a possible D gene (6 bases). This CDR3 comprises 13 residues. V dropped 4 bases and J dropped 8 bases, with 12 bases sitting between them.

A single count supports this clonotype. V and J are TRBV29-1 and TRBJ1-2; TRBD1 agrees at 7 bases. Germline CDR1 is SQVTM and CDR2 is ANQGSEA. This CDR3 region has 13 residues. V was pared by 6 bases and J by 3 bases, with 7 bases of the junction left unmatched. The CDR3 DNA follows: TGCAGCGTGCGGCGGCAGGGGGACTATGGCTACACCTTC. It yields the protein CSVRRQGDYGYTF.

This clonotype was seen once. V is TRBV3-1 and J is TRBJ2-2; D gene uncertain. Trimming took 7 bases from V and 4 from J, leaving 7 bases between them. The CDR3 has 12 amino acids. Germline lookup yields CDR1 LGHDT and CDR2 YNNKEL (reference sequence). The CDR3 reads CASIGVTGELFF. CDR3 bases: TGTGCCAGCATCGGAGTCACCGGGGAGCTGTTTTTT.